The rows below give T cell receptor beta chains drawn from one sample of a study of shared T cell receptors in the human thymus. TCRdb's table, derived via immunoSEQ multiplex PCR, lists solely in-frame clones and lacks some. The data contain a few hundred thousand clones, 85% to 95% of them singletons. The specimen sequenced was thymocytes. All receptors derive from a human donor. Both conserved end residues are part of each CDR3. A D gene is named only where the DNA matches it firmly. Where a row states a size, it is once, few, many or the class of an expanded clone; other rows omit it.

TRBJ2-2 NA TRBV6-1 16 once TGTGCCAGCAGTGGGGCCGGGACGGTGAACACCGGGGAGCTGTTTTTT CASSGAGTVNTGELFF
TRBJ1-1 NA TRBV9 15 NA TGTGCCAGCAGCCCCCAACACGGGAGGAACACTGAAGCTTTCTTT CASSPQHGRNTEAFF
TRBJ2-1 TRBD2 TRBV19 17 once TGTGCCAGTAGCCGTGGGGGGGTAGCGGGAGGTGGGCATGAGCAGTTCTTC CASSRGGVAGGGHEQFF
TRBJ2-4 NA TRBV7-9 11 NA TGTGCCAGCAGCTTAGAGACCGTTCAGTACTTC CASSLETVQYF
TRBJ2-3 NA TRBV9 17 NA TGTGCCAGCAGCGTCGATCAGGTCTCACGCCCGGGAGATACGCAGTATTTT CASSVDQVSRPGDTQYF
TRBJ1-3 NA TRBV27 19 NA TGTGCCAGCAGCCAATCCCCCCCCCACGATCGGGGGACTGGAAACACCATATATTTT CASSQSPPHDRGTGNTIYF
TRBJ2-1 NA TRBV7-9 15 NA TGTGCCACCCAGACGGGCTCAAGCTCCTACAATGAGCAGTTCTTC CATQTGSSSYNEQFF
TRBJ1-2 NA TRBV5-1 11 few TGCGCCAGCAGCTTTGGGGCTGGCTACACCTTC CASSFGAGYTF
TRBJ2-7 TRBD1 TRBV7-9 18 NA TGTGCCAGCAGCTGCCTCAACAGGGGGCCCCCCGAAGCCTACGAGCAGTACTTC CASSCLNRGPPEAYEQYF
TRBJ1-1 NA TRBV18 15 NA TGTGCCAGCTCACCCCGGGATCCCCTGAACACTGAAGCTTTCTTT CASSPRDPLNTEAFF
TRBJ1-5 NA TRBV4-2 16 NA TGTGCCAGCAGCTTGCGGCGGACTGGGGACAATCAGCCCCAGCATTTT CASSLRRTGDNQPQHF
TRBJ2-3 TRBD1 TRBV4-3 17 NA TGCGCCAGCAGCCAAAACCTGACAGGGGATCTCACAGATACGCAGTATTTT CASSQNLTGDLTDTQYF
TRBJ2-2 NA TRBV7-7 16 NA TGTGCTAGCAGCTTAGGTCTGATAGGGGAACCCGGGGAGCTGTTTTTT CASSLGLIGEPGELFF
TRBJ1-2 NA TRBV28 13 NA TGTGCCAGCAGTTTAGGTCAGATCTATGGCTACACCTTC CASSLGQIYGYTF
TRBJ1-6 NA TRBV14 16 NA TGTGCCAGCAGCCAGATGAGGGGGTCGGACCATTCACCCCTCCACTTT CASSQMRGSDHSPLHF
TRBJ1-3 NA TRBV10-3 16 NA TGTGCCATCAGTAAACCGGGACGCTATTCTGGAAACACCATATATTTT CAISKPGRYSGNTIYF
TRBJ2-3 NA TRBV4-2 15 NA TGTGCCAGCAGCCATTCTAGCGACCTCACAGATACGCAGTATTTT CASSHSSDLTDTQYF
TRBJ2-7 NA TRBV11-2 14 NA TGTGCCAGCAGCTTAACCGCAGGGGCCTACGAGCAGTACTTC CASSLTAGAYEQYF
TRBJ2-5 NA TRBV21-1 19 NA TGTGCCAGCAGCAAAGTCGATAGCGGGAGGGCATTGTACCAAGAGACCCAGTACTTC CASSKVDSGRALYQETQYF
TRBJ2-2 TRBD1 TRBV7-3 16 NA TGTGCCAGCAGCCCCCGACAGGGGGGGAACACCGGGGAGCTGTTTTTT CASSPRQGGNTGELFF
TRBJ1-1 NA TRBV28 13 NA TGTGCCAGCAGTCCGAGATTGAACACTGAAGCTTTCTTT CASSPRLNTEAFF
TRBJ1-5 NA TRBV27 14 NA TGTGCCAGCAGGCCAGGTGACCCGAATCAGCCCCAGCATTTT CASRPGDPNQPQHF
TRBJ1-4 NA TRBV6-5 16 NA TGTGCCAGCAGTTACTTGTCCGAGGGGTGGGATGAAAAACTGTTTTTT CASSYLSEGWDEKLFF
TRBJ2-1 NA TRBV5-1 16 NA TGCGCCAGCAGCCATTACCGGGACCCACCCTACAATGAGCAGTTCTTC CASSHYRDPPYNEQFF
TRBJ2-5 NA TRBV11-3 13 NA TGTGCCAGCAGCCCAGGTCCCCTTGAGACCCAGTACTTC CASSPGPLETQYF
TRBJ1-5 NA TRBV15 15 NA TGTGCCACCAGCAGAGATAGGGGTCGCAATCAGCCCCAGCATTTT CATSRDRGRNQPQHF
TRBJ2-2 NA TRBV15 16 NA TGTGCCACCAGCTTAGCGAGGGATGTTGAAATCGGGGAGCTGTTTTTT CATSLARDVEIGELFF
TRBJ2-4 NA TRBV28 15 NA TGTGCCAGCAGTTCCCCGAAGATAGCCAAAAACATTCAGTACTTC CASSSPKIAKNIQYF
TRBJ2-3 NA TRBV6-5 15 NA TGTGCCAGCAGTCCCAAACCCTTTCCCTTAGATACGCAGTATTTT CASSPKPFPLDTQYF
TRBJ1-1 TRBD1 TRBV25-1 16 few TGTGCCAGCAGTGAACCCGGACAGGTTAGGGAGACTGAAGCTTTCTTT CASSEPGQVRETEAFF
TRBJ2-7 NA TRBV5-1 12 NA TGCGCCAGCAGGCCCGACCAATACGAGCAGTACTTC CASRPDQYEQYF
TRBJ2-7 TRBD2 TRBV7-9 16 NA TGTGCCAGCAGCTTAGGGAGGGCGGGAGGTACCTACGAGCAGTACTTC CASSLGRAGGTYEQYF
TRBJ2-7 TRBD2 TRBV5-1 15 NA TGCGCCAGCAGGACTAGCGGAGGGCGCATTGACGAGCAGTACTTC CASRTSGGRIDEQYF
TRBJ2-5 TRBD1 TRBV27 17 NA TGTGCCAGTCGCCGGGGACAGGGGGTCGCGTGGCAAGAGACCCAGTACTTC CASRRGQGVAWQETQYF
TRBJ2-5 NA TRBV12-2 15 NA TGTGCAAGTCGCTTAAACAGGGGAATCCAAGAGACCCAGTACTTC CASRLNRGIQETQYF
TRBJ2-7 TRBD2 TRBV14 14 NA TGTGCCAGCAGCCCACCCCCGGGGGGGTACGAGCAGTACTTC CASSPPPGGYEQYF
TRBJ2-7 TRBD2 TRBV6-1 15 NA TGTGCCAGCAAGCCGGGGGGACCTCTTGGTTACGAGCAGTACTTC CASKPGGPLGYEQYF
TRBJ2-3 NA TRBV14 18 NA TGTGCCAGCAGCCAAGGTCCCCTGGCTAGCCGGGTCACAGATACGCAGTATTTT CASSQGPLASRVTDTQYF
TRBJ2-7 TRBD2 TRBV13 14 NA TGTGCCAGCACCCAGCGGGGCAGTTTCTACGAGCAGTACTTC CASTQRGSFYEQYF
TRBJ2-7 TRBD1 TRBV27 17 NA TGTGCCAGCAGTTTACATCAAGACAGGGCCCGGGACTACGAGCAGTACTTC CASSLHQDRARDYEQYF
TRBJ2-1 TRBD2 TRBV25-1 14 NA TGTGCCAGCCTTAGCGGGAGAACCGGCAATGAGCAGTTCTTC CASLSGRTGNEQFF
TRBJ1-2 NA TRBV19 11 NA TGTGCCAGTAGTACTCAGGGCGAACACACCTTC CASSTQGEHTF
TRBJ2-7 NA TRBV14 19 NA TGTGCCAGCAGCCAAGATCCCGGTCAGGGTTGGCCCTGTCCCTACGAGCAGTACTTC CASSQDPGQGWPCPYEQYF
TRBJ1-2 TRBD1 TRBV7-3 13 few TGTGCCAGCAGCCCTTCGACAGGGTATGGCTACACCTTC CASSPSTGYGYTF
TRBJ2-7 TRBD1 TRBV30 16 NA TGTGCCTGGAGTGACCTGGACAGGCCGAGCTCCTACGAGCAGTACTTC CAWSDLDRPSSYEQYF
TRBJ1-2 NA TRBV28 16 once TGTGCCAGCAGTTTAAGTAGGCCAGGGGAAAACTATGGCTACACCTTC CASSLSRPGENYGYTF
TRBJ2-5 NA TRBV30 12 NA TGTGCCTGGAGCCGGGTTAGCCAGACCCAGTACTTC CAWSRVSQTQYF
TRBJ2-1 TRBD2 TRBV2 13 NA TGTGCCAGCCGAGGGGGACTAGCGGGAGGAAAGTTCTTC CASRGGLAGGKFF
TRBJ2-2 NA TRBV7-2 13 NA TGTGCCAGCACCCCCGAGGGCACCGGGGAGCTGTTTTTT CASTPEGTGELFF
TRBJ2-1 NA TRBV6-4 16 once TGTGCCAGCAGTGAGACCGACGGAAGCTCCTACAATGAGCAGTTCTTC CASSETDGSSYNEQFF
TRBJ1-1 NA TRBV9 16 NA TGTGCCAGCAGCGACCGTCACAGGTCTGAGAACACTGAAGCTTTCTTT CASSDRHRSENTEAFF